This T cell receptor (beta chain) was documented in a study of shared clonotypes between healthy human individuals. Clones were sequenced by immunoSEQ multiplex PCR, and TCRdb holds only the in-frame ones, with some missing. The repertoire has about 2 million clones, approximately 94% of them found once; the top ten carry around 1.2%. General study findings and limits: Memory subsets generally showed lower estimated richness than naive subsets. Specimens sampled were limited to blood, with tissue repertoires likely differing. Shared clonotypes across all four donors exceeded non-shared ones in generation probability.

It was CD45RO-negative cells, positively selected for CCR7, that made up naive CD8 cells, with terminally differentiated effector memory CD45RA+ cells excluded. Only Caucasian adults living in Nashville, Tennessee made up the donor group. As for this clone: Its antigen is as yet unknown.

This sequence originates from a man aged 18 to 35 in good health. Sequences were obtained from naive CD8+ T cells sorted from blood.

CDR3 nucleotide sequence: TGTGCCAGCAGCGTAGGCGGGACAGGGGTCTACGAGCAGTACTTC. As protein: CASSVGGTGVYEQYF. This sequence joins TRBV9 and TRBJ2-7; 10 positions agree with TRBD1. This CDR3 region has 15 residues. Trimming at V came to 0 bases and at J to 3 bases, leaving 3 bases not matched to a gene. The germline V gene has CDR1 SGDLS and CDR2 YYNGEE. The variable domain in full, with the rest retrieved from reference TRBV9 and TRBJ2-7, is DSGVTQTPKHLITATGQRVTLRCSPRSGDLSVYWYQQSLDQGLQFLIQYYNGEERAKGNILERFSAQQFPDLHSELNLSSLELGDSALYFCASSVGGTGVYEQYFGPGTRLTVT.